This T cell receptor beta chain was recorded in a study of blood T cells in healthy people across ages (dated by TCRdb to between 2014 and 2016). Looking at the study overall: In model experiments, template switching captured roughly one uniquely barcoded TCR beta cDNA molecule for every two T cells. Donors of different ages were randomly distributed across sequencing lanes to avoid experimental bias. Two additional independent replicas of 1 million unique cDNA reads from the same blood draw were analyzed for two donors (one aged 18 to 30 and one aged 80 or older). The donors were divided into four age groups: young (average 16 years), middle-aged (under 40), aged (approximately 62) and long-lived (about 90). Age-related changes in TCR beta repertoire diversity were measured in the study by deep sequencing normalized with unique cDNA molecular identifiers.

What the research found in general, with its limitations: Observed TCR beta diversity correlated strongly with the percentage of naive T cells measured by flow cytometry. Because the CMV infection status of the donors was unknown, age-related changes in expanded clonotypes may potentially have been confounded. Compared with the aged group, the long-lived group had more naive CD4+ T cells, fewer expanded clones and increased TCR diversity, a pattern suggesting age selection. Estimates of total diversity from one million sequenced T cells were regarded as lower bounds and underestimates. As age increased, observed TCR beta diversity per million T cells dropped in a roughly linear way, and a significant reduction was already evident by age 40. Conclusive comparison of naive and antigen-experienced compartments was prevented by the profiling of bulk unsorted PBMCs.

This clonotype was seen ten or more times. Its specific antigen is unknown. Base qualities are not at hand, and no much larger clone is one base apart. Donors were 39 systemically healthy Caucasian individuals from Russia aged roughly 6 to 95 years. Each donor gave ten milliliters of peripheral blood, collected into EDTA-treated Vacutainer tubes. PBMCs were isolated by Ficoll-Paque density-gradient centrifugation, with at least 7 million obtained per sample. Trizol reagent was used to extract total RNA from PBMCs, with at least 5 micrograms per sample. Naive CD45RAhigh/CD27high T cell percentages were measured by flow cytometry on a PBMC aliquot from every donor. The germline V gene sets CDR1 to MGHRA and CDR2 to YSYEKL. The germline V and J ends show losses of 2 bases and 4 bases respectively, and no gene match explains 10 bases of the junction. The CDR3 contains 17 residues, cysteine and phenylalanine counted. Of the read, only the CDR3 DNA is kept; its 51 bases are in frame from base 1.

The receptor library was made with 5' RACE. Sequencing was carried out with an Illumina HiSeq 2500. A second PCR of roughly 6 to 11 cycles was performed with a sample-barcoded 5' primer and a J-beta primer mix. A template-switch 5' adaptor carrying 12 random nucleotides introduced a unique molecular identifier onto each TCR beta cDNA molecule. Each sample yielded at least 3 million CDR3-containing paired-end reads. The Mint cDNA synthesis kit, primed by a TRBC-specific oligonucleotide, was used to synthesize first-strand cDNA from all RNA. All cDNA was treated with uracil-DNA glycosylase and then went through a first 18-cycle PCR with the universal primers M1SS and BC2_uni_R. The paper's processing steps were these. Each sample was normalized by randomly selecting 1 million high-quality reads, each carrying a distinct molecular identifier. Reads sharing molecular identifiers were discarded rather than binned into consensus sequences. MiTCR, set to a Q25 quality threshold and the strictest error-elimination algorithm, was used for CDR3 identification, clonotype clustering and error correction. A nonparametric unseen species model with Euler transformation was used to estimate a lower bound on total TCR beta diversity. The raw public data were reprocessed by TCRdb itself: fastp quality trimming at Q25, MiXCR clonotype calling, in-frame beta chains only. Identical CDR3 proteins give one entry, which carries the most common genes and DNA. The V and J calls were not made by the authors but by TCRdb's processing. For this sample the table gives around 650,000 distinct CDR3 sequences, of which approximately 30% were detected only once. The top ten hold approximately 15% of the sample.

The chain is made from TRBV4-1 and TRBJ2-3, and 9 junction bases match TRBD2. The sequence was collected from a woman older than 75 in good health. Donor details come from another sample of the same person, matched by shared clones. Specimen: blood. The sequenced DNA: TGCGCCAGCAGCCAACAGGACCTTAGCGGGGGACCAGATACGCAGTATTTT. Its coded protein is CASSQQDLSGGPDTQYF.